The clone carrying this T cell receptor (beta chain) was observed many times. The sample originates from a study of blood T cell repertoires in COVID-19. Only in-frame clones appear in the TCRdb table, and some are missing; sequencing was by immunoSEQ multiplex PCR. Counted here are fewer than 200,000 clones, around 82% occurring once; the ten biggest clones make up 3.6%. Germline CDR1 and CDR2: MDHEN and SYDVKM. The CDR3 length is 14 residues. V was pared by 6 bases and J by 5 bases, with 14 bases between. The chain combines TRBV28 with TRBJ1-5; tentative D call: TRBD1 (6 bases). Specimen: PBMCs or T cells enriched from blood (not recorded which). This sequence originates from a woman in her forties or fifties in a cohort exposed to, infected with or recovered from COVID-19 (not recorded which). CDR3 DNA sequence: TGTGCCAGCAGAATCCGGGACACCTATCAGCCCCAGCATTTT. Translating gives CASRIRDTYQPQHF.